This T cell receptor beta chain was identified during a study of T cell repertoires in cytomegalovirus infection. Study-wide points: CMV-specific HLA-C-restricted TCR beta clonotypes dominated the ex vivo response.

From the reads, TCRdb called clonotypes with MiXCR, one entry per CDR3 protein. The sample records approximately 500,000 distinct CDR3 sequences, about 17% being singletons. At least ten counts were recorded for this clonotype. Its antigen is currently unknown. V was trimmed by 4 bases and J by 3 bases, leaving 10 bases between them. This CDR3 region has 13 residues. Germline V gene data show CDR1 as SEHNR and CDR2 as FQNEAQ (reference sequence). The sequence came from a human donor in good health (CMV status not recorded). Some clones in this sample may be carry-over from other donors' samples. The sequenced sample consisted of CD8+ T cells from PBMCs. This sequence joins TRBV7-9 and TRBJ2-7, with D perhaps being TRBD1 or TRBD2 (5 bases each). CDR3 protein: CASSSGLNYEQYF. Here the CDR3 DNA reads TGTGCCAGCAGCTCGGGGCTTAACTACGAGCAGTACTTC.